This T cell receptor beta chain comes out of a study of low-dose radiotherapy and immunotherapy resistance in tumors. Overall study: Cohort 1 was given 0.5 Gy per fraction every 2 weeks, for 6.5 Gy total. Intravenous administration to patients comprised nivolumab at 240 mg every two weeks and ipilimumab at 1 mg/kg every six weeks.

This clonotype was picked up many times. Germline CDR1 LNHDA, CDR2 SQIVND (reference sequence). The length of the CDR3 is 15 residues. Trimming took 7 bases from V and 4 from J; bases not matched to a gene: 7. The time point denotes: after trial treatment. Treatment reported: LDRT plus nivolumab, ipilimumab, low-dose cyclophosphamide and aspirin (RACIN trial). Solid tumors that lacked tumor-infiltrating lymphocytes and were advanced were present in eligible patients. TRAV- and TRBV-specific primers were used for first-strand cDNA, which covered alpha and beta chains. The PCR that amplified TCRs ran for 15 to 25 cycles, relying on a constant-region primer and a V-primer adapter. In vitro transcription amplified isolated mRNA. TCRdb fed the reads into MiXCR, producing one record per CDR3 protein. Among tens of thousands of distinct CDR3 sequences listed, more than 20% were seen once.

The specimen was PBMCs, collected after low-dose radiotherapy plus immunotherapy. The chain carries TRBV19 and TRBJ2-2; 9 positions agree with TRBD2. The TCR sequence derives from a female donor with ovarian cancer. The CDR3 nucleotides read TGTGCCAGTAATGGCGGGAGGGGAGGCACCGGGGAGCTGTTTTTT. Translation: CASNGGRGGTGELFF.